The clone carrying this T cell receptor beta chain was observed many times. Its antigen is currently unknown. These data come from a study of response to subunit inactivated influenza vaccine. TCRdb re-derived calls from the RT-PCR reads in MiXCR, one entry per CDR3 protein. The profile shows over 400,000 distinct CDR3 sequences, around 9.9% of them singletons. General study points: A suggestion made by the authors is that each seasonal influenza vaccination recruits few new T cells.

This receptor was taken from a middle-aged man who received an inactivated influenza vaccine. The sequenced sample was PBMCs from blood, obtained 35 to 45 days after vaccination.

CDR3 residues: CASGTGELFF. The CDR3 DNA sequence: TGTGCCAGCGGGACCGGGGAGCTGTTTTTT. The V and J genes are TRBV2 and TRBJ2-2; no firm D call. Per the germline V gene, CDR1 is SNHLY and CDR2 is FYNNEI. Trimming shortened V by 8 bases and J by 5 bases, and 3 bases separated the two germline ends. The CDR3 is made up of 10 amino acids.